This TCR beta chain was retrieved from a study of blood T cell repertoires in COVID-19. Sequencing was performed with immunoSEQ multiplex PCR; in TCRdb, only in-frame clones are kept and a portion is missing. Of tens of thousands of clones listed, over 85% were seen once; the top ten hold about 0.4%. Germline CDR1 MDHEN, CDR2 SYDVKM. The CDR3 runs to 15 residues. The V end was cut by 5 bases, the J end by 2 bases, with 16 bases between. V and J are TRBV28 and TRBJ2-7; a weak D match, TRBD2 (6 bases). Sequencing was carried out using peripheral blood. This sequence originates from a man aged 45-60 years with COVID-19, enrolled during active disease. For the CDR3, the DNA is TGTGCCAGCAGTCCGGTGAGGGGAGGTCCCTACGAGCAGTACTTC. Its protein product is CASSPVRGGPYEQYF.